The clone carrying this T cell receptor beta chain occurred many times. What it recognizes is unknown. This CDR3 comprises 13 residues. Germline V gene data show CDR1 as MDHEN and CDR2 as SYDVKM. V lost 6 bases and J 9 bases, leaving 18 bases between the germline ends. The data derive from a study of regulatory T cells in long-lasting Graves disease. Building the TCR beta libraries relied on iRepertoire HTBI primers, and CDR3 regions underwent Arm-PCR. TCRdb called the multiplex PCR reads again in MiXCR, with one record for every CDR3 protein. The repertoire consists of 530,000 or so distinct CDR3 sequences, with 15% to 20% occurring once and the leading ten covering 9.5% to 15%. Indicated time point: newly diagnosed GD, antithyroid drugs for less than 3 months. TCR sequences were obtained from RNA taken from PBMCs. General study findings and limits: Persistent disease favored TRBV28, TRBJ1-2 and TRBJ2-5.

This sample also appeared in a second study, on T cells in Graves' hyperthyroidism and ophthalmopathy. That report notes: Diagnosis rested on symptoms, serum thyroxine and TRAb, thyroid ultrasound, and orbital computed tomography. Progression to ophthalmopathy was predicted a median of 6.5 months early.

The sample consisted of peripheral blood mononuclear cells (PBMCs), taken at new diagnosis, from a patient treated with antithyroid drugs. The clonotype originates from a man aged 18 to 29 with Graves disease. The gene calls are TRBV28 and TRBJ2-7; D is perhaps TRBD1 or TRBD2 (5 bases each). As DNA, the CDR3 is TGTGCCAGCAGCAAGGGACCACCTTCGGGGCAGTACTTC. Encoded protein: CASSKGPPSGQYF. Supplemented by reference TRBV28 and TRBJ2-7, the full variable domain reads DVKVTQSSRYLVKRTGEKVFLECVQDMDHENMFWYRQDPGLGLRLIYFSYDVKMKEKGDIPEGYSVSREKKERFSLILESASTNQTSMYLCASSKGPPSGQYFGPGTRLTVT.